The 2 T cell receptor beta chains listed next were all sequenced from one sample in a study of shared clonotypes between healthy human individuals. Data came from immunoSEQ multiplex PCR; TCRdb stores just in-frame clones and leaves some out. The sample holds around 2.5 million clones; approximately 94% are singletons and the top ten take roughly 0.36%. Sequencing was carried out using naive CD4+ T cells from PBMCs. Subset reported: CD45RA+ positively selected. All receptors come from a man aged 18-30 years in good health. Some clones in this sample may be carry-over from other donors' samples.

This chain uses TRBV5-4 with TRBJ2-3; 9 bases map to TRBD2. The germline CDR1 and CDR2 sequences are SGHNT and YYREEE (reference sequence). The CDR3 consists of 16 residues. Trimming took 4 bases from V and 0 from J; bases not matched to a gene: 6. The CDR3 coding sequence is TGTGCCAGCAGCCGGTGGCGGGAGGGAAGCACAGATACGCAGTATTTT. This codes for CASSRWREGSTDTQYF. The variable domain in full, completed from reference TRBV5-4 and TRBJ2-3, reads ETGVTQSPTHLIKTRGQQVTLRCSSQSGHNTVSWYQQALGQGPQFIFQYYREEENGRGNFPPRFSGLQFPNYSSELNVNALELDDSALYLCASSRWREGSTDTQYFGPGTRLTVL.

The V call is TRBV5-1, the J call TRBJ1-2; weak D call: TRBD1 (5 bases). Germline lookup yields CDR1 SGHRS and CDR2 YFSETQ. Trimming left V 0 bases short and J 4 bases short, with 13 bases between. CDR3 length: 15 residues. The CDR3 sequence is CASSLGVGESYGYTF. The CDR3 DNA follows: TGCGCCAGCAGCTTGGGTGTAGGGGAAAGCTATGGCTACACCTTC.